This T cell receptor beta chain was captured by sequencing in a study of T cells in localized non-small cell lung cancer. CDR1 is SGHNT, CDR2 YENEEA, per germline. This CDR3 is 18 amino acids long. V lost 2 bases to trimming and J lost 0 bases; unmatched junction nucleotides: 7. Only in-frame clones appear in the TCRdb table, and some are missing; sequencing was by immunoSEQ multiplex PCR. The table includes roughly 86,000 clones, roughly 81% detected once. This clone appeared a single time. Its antigen is currently unknown. The study's findings and limits: The appearance of a median approximately 60 of the top 100 tumor clones was seen in adjacent lung. Maximal T cell clonality occurred in uninvolved adjacent lung, with tumor ranking below it.

The genes are TRBV11-3 and TRBJ2-6; 7 bases are a match to TRBD1. The starting material was peripheral blood, obtained before any cancer treatment. The clonotype comes from a man aged 35 to 70 with stage I lung adenocarcinoma. CDR3 in amino acids: CASSLRGAGGSGANVLTF. The CDR3 region has the DNA TGTGCCAGCAGCTTACGAGGGGCAGGGGGCTCTGGGGCCAACGTCCTGACTTTC.